These 29 T cell receptor beta chains were all obtained from the same sample, sequenced in a study of patients and donors after allogeneic stem cell transplantation. TCRdb re-called the RT-PCR reads through MiXCR, storing one row per CDR3 protein. The sample shows approximately 430,000 distinct CDR3 sequences, under 20% of them seen only once. The sequenced sample was blood, either unsorted or a sorted T cell fraction (not recorded which). These receptors originate from a human donor who was either an allogeneic HSCT recipient or a stem cell or donor lymphocyte infusion donor (not recorded which). It is not recorded whose cells these are; they may come from a transplant donor.

In its sample, this clonotype was seen many times. The gene calls are TRBV5-1 and TRBJ1-1; D remains unclear. Germline V lookup: CDR1 SGHRS, CDR2 YFSETQ. The CDR3 spans 15 residues. With 0 bases removed from V and 1 base from J, the gap between germline ends came to 10 bases. CDR3 sequence reads: CASSLVPDRNTEAFF. The CDR3 DNA is TGCGCCAGCAGCTTGGTCCCCGACCGGAACACTGAAGCTTTCTTT.

This clonotype showed up just a few times. The chain recombines TRBV5-1 with TRBJ2-5, with 7 positions matching TRBD2. CDR1 SGHRS and CDR2 YFSETQ come from the germline V gene. Unmatched junction bases numbered 7, after V lost 3 bases and J lost 5 bases. The CDR3 has 14 amino acids. Here the CDR3 reads CASSSLGGRETQYF. The CDR3 DNA reads as TGCGCCAGCAGCTCACTGGGGGGGAGGGAGACCCAGTACTTC.

The chain links TRBV27 to TRBJ2-5, with D possibly being TRBD1 (6 bases). V dropped 3 bases and J dropped 1 base, with 9 bases sitting between them. The CDR3 consists of 14 residues. CDR1 and CDR2 (germline): MNHEY, SMNVEV (reference sequence). The CDR3 region is CASSFGRGQETQYF. CDR3 nucleotide sequence: TGTGCCAGCAGTTTCGGCAGGGGCCAAGAGACCCAGTACTTC.

This clonotype was seen once. A much larger clone lies one base from this, so it may be a read error. As the CDR3 is not closed by the conserved phenylalanine or tryptophan, this likely results from a read error. The V gene is TRBV4-2, the J gene TRBJ1-5, with D perhaps TRBD1 (5 bases). Per the germline V gene, CDR1 is LGHNA and CDR2 is YNFKEQ. Trimming took 1 base from V and 7 from J, leaving 8 bases between them. The CDR3 contains 13 residues. CDR3 nucleotide sequence: TGTGCCAGCAGCCAAGGAGGGGACCAGCCCCAGCATCTT. Encoded protein: CASSQGGDQPQHL.

This clonotype was found a few times. The chain carries TRBV3-1 and TRBJ2-5; D is possibly TRBD2 (7 bases). Germline values: CDR1 LGHDT, CDR2 YNNKEL (reference sequence). This CDR3 has 21 residues. V was cut by 1 base and J by 2 bases, with 29 bases left in between. The CDR3 sequence: CASSQAHRPETGGRFQETQYF. The CDR3 nucleotides are TGTGCCAGCAGCCAAGCGCACAGGCCCGAAACGGGGGGCCGATTTCAAGAGACCCAGTACTTC.

This clonotype has just a few counts. This chain uses TRBV10-3 with TRBJ2-2; D possibly matches TRBD1 or TRBD2 (6 bases each). CDR3 length equals 14 residues. Germline CDR1 and CDR2: ENHRY and SYGVKD. Trimming shortened V by 10 bases and J by 2 bases, and 14 bases separated the two germline ends. CDR3: CATQLGGNTGELFF. CDR3 DNA sequence: TGTGCCACCCAGCTGGGGGGCAACACCGGGGAGCTGTTTTTT.

The V and J genes are TRBV4-2 and TRBJ2-5; D not certain. V lost 0 bases to trimming and J lost 4 bases, with 12 bases between them. The CDR3 runs to 15 residues. The germline V gene has CDR1 LGHNA and CDR2 YNFKEQ. This CDR3 is CASSQDYGYRETQYF. In nucleotides, the CDR3 is TGTGCCAGCAGCCAAGATTATGGCTACCGAGAGACCCAGTACTTC.

This clonotype was observed a few times. The chain employs TRBV7-2 and TRBJ2-3; D remains unclear. This CDR3 contains 13 residues. The germline gives CDR1 SGHTA, CDR2 FQGNSA. Deletions cut 3 bases from V and 2 bases from J, with 6 bases between. The CDR3 nucleotides read TGTGCCAGCAGCTTGGGGATCACAGATACGCAGTATTTT. Amino acid sequence: CASSLGITDTQYF.

This clonotype was picked up a small number of times. V usage is TRBV7-3 and J usage is TRBJ1-2; D unresolved. This CDR3 contains 11 residues. Per the germline V gene, CDR1 is SGHTA and CDR2 is FQGTGA. Trimming took off 5 bases at V and 7 bases at J, with 8 bases between the two ends. The CDR3 DNA is TGTGCCAGCAGCCCGTCCAGTGGCTACACCTTC. Its protein is CASSPSSGYTF.

The chain links TRBV7-9 to TRBJ2-3, with D unclear. Per the germline V gene, CDR1 is SEHNR and CDR2 is FQNEAQ (reference sequence). The V and J ends lost 5 bases and 3 bases respectively, with 9 bases between them. This CDR3 is 13 amino acids long. The CDR3 DNA follows: TGTGCCAGCAGCCCAAGGGTGACAGATACGCAGTATTTT. Translated, it gives CASSPRVTDTQYF.

The V call is TRBV12-3 or TRBV12-4, the J call TRBJ2-5; 13 bases fit TRBD2. The V and J ends lost 7 bases and 4 bases, in that order; junction bases with no gene match: 9. The CDR3 extends over 16 amino acids. The CDR3 spells CASIPGLAGSIETQYF. The CDR3 region has the DNA TGTGCCAGCATCCCGGGACTAGCGGGAAGTATAGAGACCCAGTACTTC.

The chain is built from TRBV6-1 and TRBJ1-5; a possible D gene is TRBD1 (5 bases). CDR3 length: 14 amino acids. The V and J ends lost 6 bases and 5 bases respectively, with 14 bases between them. Germline CDR1 reads MNHNS; CDR2 reads SASEGT. The chain's CDR3 is CASSPDTAYQPQHF. In DNA form, the CDR3 reads TGTGCCAGCAGCCCGGACACGGCGTATCAGCCCCAGCATTTT.

CDR3 coding DNA: TGTGCCAGCAGCCAACGTAGAGGGTCTAGCACAGATACGCAGTATTTT. The encoded protein is CASSQRRGSSTDTQYF. The V and J genes are TRBV14 and TRBJ2-3; possibly TRBD2 for D (5 bases). Germline V gene sequence: CDR1 SGHDN, CDR2 FVKESK. This CDR3 region has 16 residues. Deletions cut 2 bases from V and 0 bases from J, with 12 bases between. The variable domain in full, with the rest retrieved from reference TRBV14 and TRBJ2-3, is EAGVTQFPSHSVIEKGQTVTLRCDPISGHDNLYWYRRVMGKEIKFLLHFVKESKQDESGMPNNRFLAERTGGTYSTLKVQPAELEDSGVYFCASSQRRGSSTDTQYFGPGTRLTVL.

This clonotype was found a few times. V and J are TRBV12-3 or TRBV12-4 and TRBJ1-4; 7 bases are a match to TRBD1. J was trimmed by 3 bases and V by 3 bases; bases with no gene match: 1. This CDR3 spans 14 amino acids. CDR3 sequence (DNA): TGTGCCAGCAGTTTTACAGGGGCTAATGAAAAACTGTTTTTT. It is translated as CASSFTGANEKLFF.

This clonotype was seen a few times. V usage is TRBV20-1 and J usage is TRBJ1-2; D gene unclear. Germline-derived CDR1 and CDR2 are DFQATT and SNEGSKA (reference sequence). The V end lost 0 bases, the J end lost 4 bases, and 15 bases lay between the germline ends. The length of the CDR3 is 15 residues. DNA of the CDR3: TGCAGTGCTAGAGAACTTCGGCCGTGGGGCTATGGCTACACCTTC. It encodes CSARELRPWGYGYTF.

In this sample, this clonotype turned up a few times. This rearrangement joins TRBV11-1 to TRBJ2-3; 9 nucleotides agree with TRBD2. This CDR3 contains 15 residues. The germline CDR1 and CDR2 sequences are SGHAT and FQDESV (reference sequence). V trimming: 5 bases; J trimming: 4 bases; junction bases outside the gene matches: 7. Here the CDR3 reads CASSAEVAGADTQYF. In DNA, the CDR3 is TGTGCCAGCAGCGCCGAGGTAGCGGGAGCAGATACGCAGTATTTT.

A few counts support this clonotype. J is TRBJ2-5 and V is TRBV19, with 13 nucleotides matching TRBD2. The CDR3 has 18 residues. Germline V gives CDR1 LNHDA, CDR2 SQIVND (reference sequence). J lost 5 bases, V lost 3 bases, and 12 bases had no gene match. The CDR3 nucleotides are TGTGCCAGTAGTATCGCCGGACTAGCGGGAGCTAACCGGGAGACCCAGTACTTC. Encoded protein: CASSIAGLAGANRETQYF.

This clonotype was recorded many times. The chain uses TRBV6-2 or TRBV6-3 and TRBJ2-7; possibly TRBD2 for D (6 bases). Trimming removed 4 bases at V and 2 bases at J, with 18 bases between. This CDR3 comprises 16 residues. Germline V gene data show CDR1 as MNHEY and CDR2 as SVGEGT. The CDR3 coding sequence is TGTGCCAGCAGTTTTCGTCCCGGGACTCGAACCTACGAGCAGTACTTC. Encoded protein: CASSFRPGTRTYEQYF.

This clonotype was counted many times. This chain links TRBV7-9 with TRBJ2-4, with D maybe TRBD1 (6 bases). CDR3 length: 16 amino acids. The V gene's germline CDR1 is SEHNR and CDR2 FQNEAQ (reference sequence). Deletions cut 5 bases from V and 7 bases from J, with 21 bases between. As DNA, the CDR3 is TGTGCCAGCAGCACCCCACGGGACACCGGTTTGAACATTCAGTACTTC. Amino acids: CASSTPRDTGLNIQYF.

This clonotype showed up just a few times. This chain connects TRBV4-2 to TRBJ1-3, with 10 bases that match TRBD1. This CDR3 contains 20 residues. V gave up 3 bases and J gave up 0 bases; unmatched junction bases: 14. Germline V gives CDR1 LGHNA, CDR2 YNFKEQ. CDR3 in amino acids: CASSHPRDRGPRSSGNTIYF. CDR3 nucleotide sequence: TGTGCCAGCAGCCACCCACGGGACAGGGGACCACGTAGCTCTGGAAACACCATATATTTT.

The CDR3 sequence: CASSPPNGGTGNTIYF. The DNA for the CDR3 is TGTGCCAGCTCACCTCCTAATGGGGGTACTGGAAACACCATATATTTT. The chain has TRBV18 and TRBJ1-3, with D tentatively TRBD1 (5 bases). There are 16 residues in the CDR3. Per germline, CDR1 KGHSH and CDR2 LQKENI. V lost 3 bases and J 2 bases, leaving 14 bases between the germline ends.

This clonotype was counted between two and nine times. The chain carries TRBV30 and TRBJ1-1; D remains ambiguous. With 4 bases removed from V and 3 bases from J, the gap between germline ends came to 6 bases. The germline V gene has CDR1 GTSNPN and CDR2 SVGIG (reference sequence). The CDR3 covers 11 residues. The CDR3 region has the DNA TGTGCCTGGAAGAGGGACACTGAAGCTTTCTTT. This codes for CAWKRDTEAFF.

The chain couples TRBV7-2 to TRBJ1-2, with a possible D match to TRBD1 (5 bases). The CDR3 runs to 11 residues. Trimming cost V 5 bases and J 6 bases, with 7 bases left between them. Germline V gene lookup returns CDR1 SGHTA and CDR2 FQGNSA. CDR3 amino acids: CASSRGNGYTF. CDR3 DNA: TGTGCCAGCAGCCGGGGGAATGGCTACACCTTC.

This clonotype was seen a handful of times. V usage is TRBV10-3 and J usage is TRBJ2-4; D is perhaps TRBD1 (6 bases). Germline V gene lookup returns CDR1 ENHRY and CDR2 SYGVKD. The CDR3 consists of 14 residues. V lost 5 bases to trimming and J lost 0 bases, with 8 bases between them. The CDR3 DNA is TGTGCCATCAGTAGGGGGACAGCCAAAAACATTCAGTACTTC. This translates into CAISRGTAKNIQYF.

This clonotype was seen a few times. The chain couples TRBV10-3 to TRBJ1-5; 7 nucleotides match TRBD1. The CDR3 covers 14 residues. CDR1 is ENHRY and CDR2 is SYGVKD in the germline V gene. V was pared by 3 bases and J by 9 bases, with 8 bases of the junction left unmatched. This CDR3 is CAISDGEGARPQHF. CDR3 nucleotides: TGTGCCATCAGTGACGGAGAGGGGGCTCGGCCCCAGCATTTT.

This clonotype was detected only a few times. This chain uses TRBV6-2 or TRBV6-3 with TRBJ2-1, with D maybe TRBD1 (6 bases). V lost 0 bases, J lost 13 bases, and 7 bases lay in between. The CDR3 has 11 amino acids. Germline V gene sequence: CDR1 MNHEY, CDR2 SVGEGT. This CDR3 reads CASSYSGAQFF. The CDR3 DNA reads TGTGCCAGCAGTTACTCGGGGGCACAGTTCTTC.

This chain uses TRBV12-3 or TRBV12-4 with TRBJ1-2; D is perhaps TRBD1 (5 bases). Between the trimmed V and J ends, which lost 1 base and 7 bases, there was a span of 10 bases. This CDR3 comprises 13 residues. The CDR3 DNA sequence: TGTGCCAGCAGTTTAGTAGGGGTTATTGGCTACACCTTC. It is translated as CASSLVGVIGYTF.

V is TRBV11-3 and J is TRBJ2-7, with D tentatively TRBD2 (5 bases). Germline V gene lookup returns CDR1 SGHNT and CDR2 YENEEA. Trimming stripped 5 bases from V and 5 bases from J, with 13 bases between. The CDR3 is 13 amino acids. The CDR3 DNA is TGTGCCAGCAGCCAGGAGGCCATACACGAGCAGTACTTC. Protein: CASSQEAIHEQYF. Full variable domain (rest looked up from reference TRBV11-3 and TRBJ2-7): EAGVVQSPRYKIIEKKQPVAFWCNPISGHNTLYWYLQNLGQGPELLIRYENEEAVDDSQLPKDRFSAERLKGVDSTLKIQPAELGDSAVYLCASSQEAIHEQYFGPGTRLTVT.

The CDR3 DNA sequence: TGCAGTGCTAGGGACTGGACCAAAGAGACCCAGTACTTC. Its translation: CSARDWTKETQYF. The chain couples TRBV20-1 to TRBJ2-5; a possible D gene is TRBD2 (5 bases). CDR3 length equals 13 residues. Germline V lookup: CDR1 DFQATT, CDR2 SNEGSKA (reference sequence). The ends were cut back, 3 bases at V and 3 bases at J, with 11 bases in the middle.